This TCR beta chain was sequenced for a study of blood T cells in healthy people across ages. As concerns this clonotype: The antigen is not known.

CDR3 length: 16 residues. V was pared by 3 bases and J by 0 bases, with 14 bases between. Study observations and caveats: Donors of long life had a larger count of naive CD4+ cells and greater diversity than aged donors.

Sample-barcoded 5' priming and a J-beta primer mix drove a second PCR of about 6 to 12 cycles. TCRdb fed the 5' RACE reads into MiXCR, producing one record per CDR3 protein. The sample has some 900,000 distinct CDR3 sequences, 25% to 30% seen once. The V and J genes are TRBV12-3 or TRBV12-4 and TRBJ2-5, with a weak D call TRBD1 (6 bases). The sequencing input was blood. The TCR comes from a woman over 75 in good health. In DNA, the CDR3 is TGTGCCAGCAGTTTTCGGCAGGGGAAGTACCAAGAGACCCAGTACTTC. It is translated as CASSFRQGKYQETQYF.